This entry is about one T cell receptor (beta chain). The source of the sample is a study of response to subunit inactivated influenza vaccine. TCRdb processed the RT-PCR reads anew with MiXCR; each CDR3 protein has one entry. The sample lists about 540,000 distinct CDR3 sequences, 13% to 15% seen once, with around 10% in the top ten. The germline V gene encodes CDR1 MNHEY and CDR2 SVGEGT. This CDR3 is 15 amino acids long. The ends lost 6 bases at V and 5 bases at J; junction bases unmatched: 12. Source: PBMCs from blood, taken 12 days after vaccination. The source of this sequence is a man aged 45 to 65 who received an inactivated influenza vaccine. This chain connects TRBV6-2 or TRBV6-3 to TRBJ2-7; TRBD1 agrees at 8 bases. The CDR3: CASSRTQGGTHEQYF. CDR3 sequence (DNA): TGTGCCAGCAGCCGAACACAGGGGGGAACCCACGAGCAGTACTTC.